The clone carrying this T cell receptor beta chain was recorded many times. The antigen is unknown. The CDR3 extends over 14 amino acids. The germline V and J ends were trimmed by 0 bases and 6 bases, with 6 bases remaining between them. Germline V gene sequence: CDR1 LGHNA, CDR2 YNFKEQ. The data belong to a study of response to subunit inactivated influenza vaccine. Study-wide results and caveats: The authors suggested that few new T cells are recruited per seasonal influenza vaccination.

From the RT-PCR reads, TCRdb called clonotypes with MiXCR, one entry per CDR3 protein. The table includes about 500,000 distinct CDR3 sequences, about 15% detected once. The starting material was CD4+ T cells sorted from PBMCs, obtained less than 30 months after vaccination. The chain has TRBV4-2 and TRBJ1-6; unclear D gene. The receptor was derived from a man in his fifties or sixties who received an inactivated influenza vaccine. Written as DNA, the CDR3 is TGTGCCAGCAGCCAAGATCGGCGTAATTCACCCCTCCACTTT. Protein product: CASSQDRRNSPLHF.